A selection of T cell receptor beta chains follows, all from one sample in a study of OX40 agonist ivuxolimab in advanced cancers. Assay: immunoSEQ multiplex PCR; the TCRdb copy retains only in-frame clones and omits some. The data hold roughly 60,000 clones, with 75% to 90% observed a single time. The starting material was CD4+ or CD8+ T cells sorted from blood, obtained in a trial of the OX40 agonist ivuxolimab. These receptors all stem from an adult with an advanced solid tumor such as melanoma, head and neck, liver or kidney cancer. CDR3s leave out the opening cysteine and the closing phenylalanine or tryptophan. The D gene is left open where the match is weak.

v_call d_call cdr3_aa
TRBV28 - ASSPARGGVFFGDQPQH
TRBV6-6 TRBD2 ASTAGGRAETQY
TRBV28 TRBD2 ASSLLSRGLEKKYEQY
TRBV7-9 - ASSQQSTDTQY
TRBV7-9 - ASSLEMVPGSEQY
TRBV9 - ASSAGQTDYGYT
TRBV27 - ASSLGIAYNEQF
TRBV27 TRBD2 ASSLSASGYNEQF
TRBV11-2 TRBD2 ASSRGLAGVETQY
TRBV6-5 - ASSYGANTGELF
TRBV27 - ASSPERRGAPNYGYT
TRBV27 - ASSFEGGEDYT
TRBV5-1 TRBD1 ASSARQGNYEQY
TRBV28 - ASRILGLREQY
TRBV30 - AWTQDTKQTIY
TRBV9 - ASSVGGTLQETQY